The 17 T cell receptor beta chains listed next were all sequenced from one sample in a study of T-cell memory formation after mild COVID-19. TCRdb recomputed calls from the 5' RACE reads with MiXCR, one row per CDR3 protein. The sample includes 120,000 to 150,000 distinct CDR3 sequences, approximately 6% seen only once; the top ten take under 2.5%. Sequencing used PBMCs or a T cell subset sorted from them (not recorded which). The receptor source for this set is an adult woman who had mild COVID-19 (a few samples of this study predate the infection). Cell type and time point are not known.

There are a few counts of this clonotype. The chain is built from TRBV12-3 or TRBV12-4 and TRBJ2-2; TRBD2 is a possible D gene (5 bases). V was cut by 7 bases and J by 6 bases, with 9 bases left in between. The CDR3 length is 12 residues. This chain's CDR3 is CASMLGAGELFF. The CDR3 DNA follows: TGTGCCAGCATGTTGGGAGCCGGGGAGCTGTTTTTT.

The chain employs TRBV24-1 and TRBJ2-1, with D perhaps TRBD2 (6 bases). This CDR3 has 12 residues. V lost 4 bases, J lost 12 bases, and 12 bases lay in between. Germline V gene sequence: CDR1 KGHDR, CDR2 SFDVKD. CDR3 bases: TGTGCCACCAGTGAAACCGGGGGAAGGCAGTTCTTC. Residues: CATSETGGRQFF.

This clonotype was recorded many times. The genes are TRBV7-9 and TRBJ2-7; D remains unclear. Trimming removed 3 bases from V and 3 bases from J, with 9 bases in between. The germline V gene has CDR1 SEHNR and CDR2 FQNEAQ (reference sequence). The CDR3 runs to 13 residues. The CDR3 loop reads CASSLPPHYEQYF. CDR3 nucleotides: TGTGCCAGCAGCTTGCCGCCCCACTACGAGCAGTACTTC.

This clonotype has ten or more counts. The chain joins TRBV2 to TRBJ1-1, with D hard to call. Germline V gene data show CDR1 as SNHLY and CDR2 as FYNNEI. CDR3 length: 13 amino acids. The V and J ends lost 0 bases and 0 bases respectively, with 2 bases between them. DNA of the CDR3: TGTGCCAGCAGTGAAGCCATGAACACTGAAGCTTTCTTT. It specifies CASSEAMNTEAFF.

This clonotype was observed at least ten times. The V call is TRBV12-3 or TRBV12-4, the J call TRBJ1-2, with D unresolved. The CDR3 runs 11 residues. V gave up 0 bases and J gave up 6 bases, with 2 bases separating them. The CDR3, as DNA: TGTGCCAGCAGTTTAGCGAATGGCTACACCTTC. Translating it yields CASSLANGYTF.

This clonotype was counted ten times or more. The rearrangement joins TRBV5-5 to TRBJ2-3; D remains ambiguous. Germline assignment: CDR1 SGHKS and CDR2 YYEKEE (reference sequence). This CDR3 contains 12 residues. Trimming took 4 bases from V and 5 from J, leaving 8 bases between them. The CDR3 coding sequence is TGTGCCAGCAGCCTTCCCCAAGATACGCAGTATTTT. Protein product: CASSLPQDTQYF.

This chain links TRBV10-3 with TRBJ1-1, with TRBD1 identical over 10 bases. J lost 4 bases, V lost 6 bases, and 8 bases had no gene match. CDR3 length: 15 residues. The germline gives CDR1 ENHRY, CDR2 SYGVKD. CDR3: CAISFGTGVRTEAFF. CDR3 bases: TGTGCCATCAGCTTCGGGACAGGGGTCCGCACTGAAGCTTTCTTT.

CDR3 sequence: CASSLVSGPNQPQHF. CDR3 in DNA: TGTGCCAGCAGCTTAGTTTCGGGGCCCAATCAGCCCCAGCATTTT. This chain joins TRBV11-2 and TRBJ1-5; possibly TRBD1 for D (5 bases). Germline CDR1 reads SGHAT; CDR2 reads FQNNGV. The CDR3 runs 15 residues. Trimming cost V 1 base and J 3 bases, with 10 bases left between them. Filled out from reference TRBV11-2 and TRBJ1-5, the complete variable domain reads EAGVAQSPRYKIIEKRQSVAFWCNPISGHATLYWYQQILGQGPKLLIQFQNNGVVDDSQLPKDRFSAERLKGVDSTLKIQPAKLEDSAVYLCASSLVSGPNQPQHFGDGTRLSIL.

This clonotype has a count of ten or more. In DNA form, the CDR3 reads TGTGCCAGCAGCTTAGTTCGGGGGAAGGGTGAAAAACTGTTTTTT. It encodes CASSLVRGKGEKLFF. V and J are TRBV7-2 and TRBJ1-4, with D possibly matching TRBD1 (5 bases). CDR3 length: 15 amino acids. Germline values: CDR1 SGHTA, CDR2 FQGNSA. V was clipped by 1 base and J by 7 bases, with 13 bases between them.

This clonotype has ten or more counts. This sequence joins TRBV7-3 and TRBJ2-5; D is uncertain. Germline values: CDR1 SGHTA, CDR2 FQGTGA. V was shortened by 0 bases and J by 5 bases, with 7 bases between the two germline ends. This CDR3 region has 13 residues. CDR3 sequence (DNA): TGTGCCAGCAGCTTAACACTCGGCGAGACCCAGTACTTC. Translated: CASSLTLGETQYF.

The V and J genes are TRBV7-9 and TRBJ2-1, with 8 nucleotides matching TRBD2. The CDR3 runs to 15 residues. V shed 5 bases and J 4 bases; nucleotides not matched to a gene: 7. Germline loops: CDR1 SEHNR, CDR2 FQNEAQ (reference sequence). CDR3 protein: CASSRSGANYNEQFF. DNA of the CDR3: TGTGCCAGCAGCCGTAGCGGGGCTAATTACAATGAGCAGTTCTTC. The variable domain in full, completed from reference TRBV7-9 and TRBJ2-1, reads DTGVSQNPRHKITKRGQNVTFRCDPISEHNRLYWYRQTLGQGPEFLTYFQNEAQLEKSRLLSDRFSAERPKGSFSTLEIQRTEQGDSAMYLCASSRSGANYNEQFFGPGTRLTVL.

The chain has TRBV4-1 and TRBJ2-2, with D perhaps TRBD1 (6 bases). The CDR3 is 13 amino acids. CDR1 is MGHRA and CDR2 is YSYEKL in the germline V gene. With 2 bases removed from V and 5 bases from J, the gap between germline ends came to 6 bases. CDR3 region: CASSQRGTGELFF. The CDR3, as DNA: TGCGCCAGCAGCCAAAGGGGGACCGGGGAGCTGTTTTTT.

This clonotype was found many times. This chain uses TRBV6-5 with TRBJ2-7; D gene uncertain. The CDR3 has 14 amino acids. The germline V gene encodes CDR1 MNHEY and CDR2 SVGAGI. V was pared by 7 bases and J by 0 bases, with 13 bases between. The CDR3 loop reads CASKAGFFSYEQYF. As DNA, the CDR3 is TGTGCCAGCAAGGCAGGTTTCTTCTCCTACGAGCAGTACTTC.

Only a few counts were recorded for this clonotype. The chain has TRBV6-6 and TRBJ1-1; no reliable D call. The length of the CDR3 is 13 residues. The V end was cut by 6 bases, the J end by 9 bases, with 17 bases between. Per the germline V gene, CDR1 is MNHNY and CDR2 is SVGAGI (reference sequence). The CDR3 region has the DNA TGTGCCAGCAGCATAGAACGACAAGCCAAAGCTTTCTTT. It translates to CASSIERQAKAFF.

The chain employs TRBV10-3 and TRBJ2-3, with 9 bases aligning to TRBD2. The CDR3 spans 18 residues. J lost 2 bases, V lost 4 bases, and 13 bases had no gene match. The germline V gene encodes CDR1 ENHRY and CDR2 SYGVKD. The CDR3 sequence is CAISAGSLAGLLTDTQYF. The CDR3 DNA sequence: TGTGCCATCAGTGCTGGAAGCCTAGCGGGATTGCTCACAGATACGCAGTATTTT.

In this sample, this clonotype turned up many times. The chain is built from TRBV7-9 and TRBJ2-5; D may match TRBD1 or TRBD2 (5 bases each). The CDR3 runs 13 residues. V lost 4 bases and J 5 bases, leaving 11 bases between the germline ends. Germline V lookup: CDR1 SEHNR, CDR2 FQNEAQ (reference sequence). In DNA form, the CDR3 reads TGTGCCAGCAGCTCCCGGGACGGGGAGACCCAGTACTTC. Protein product: CASSSRDGETQYF.

This chain uses TRBV24-1 with TRBJ2-7, with D possibly matching TRBD1 (6 bases). V was shortened by 9 bases and J by 1 base, with 12 bases between the two germline ends. The germline CDR1 and CDR2 sequences are KGHDR and SFDVKD. CDR3 length equals 13 residues. This CDR3 reads CATPDRPSYEQYF. The CDR3 nucleotides read TGTGCCACCCCCGACAGGCCTTCCTACGAGCAGTACTTC.